The next 2 T cell receptor beta chains were all read from a single sample in a study of response to subunit inactivated influenza vaccine. Using its own MiXCR run on the RT-PCR reads, TCRdb lists one record per CDR3 protein. Found here are about 700,000 distinct CDR3 sequences, roughly 13% of them singletons; the top ten hold roughly 6.4%. Sequencing used PBMCs from blood, obtained around two weeks before vaccination. The receptors were gathered from a man in his fifties who received an inactivated influenza vaccine.

The J gene is TRBJ2-1, the V gene TRBV15, with 12 positions matching TRBD2. Germline CDR1 reads LNHNV; CDR2 reads YYDKDF (reference sequence). Unmatched junction bases numbered 3, after V lost 3 bases and J lost 3 bases. The CDR3 consists of 16 residues. The CDR3 is CATSSRLAGDYNEQFF. For the CDR3, the DNA is TGTGCCACCAGCAGCCGACTAGCGGGGGACTACAATGAGCAGTTCTTC.

V and J are TRBV24-1 and TRBJ2-1; TRBD2 aligns across 7 bases. Germline V gene lookup returns CDR1 KGHDR and CDR2 SFDVKD. The V and J ends lost 5 bases and 0 bases, in that order; junction bases with no gene match: 9. This CDR3 spans 17 amino acids. Here the CDR3 DNA reads TGTGCCACCAGTGGCTTCGGGAGGCAGAGCTCCTACAATGAGCAGTTCTTC. Its protein is CATSGFGRQSSYNEQFF.